In its sample, the clone carrying this T cell receptor beta chain was seen many times. Its cognate antigen is unknown. For CDR3 and TCR beta VDJ profiling, genomic DNA was the template used. TCRdb fed the reads into MiXCR, producing one record per CDR3 protein. The repertoire holds some 290,000 distinct CDR3 sequences, with approximately 57% as singletons. The data stem from a study of CD8+CD57+ T cells in acquired aplastic anemia. The study's findings and limits: Patient and control CD8+ Simpson's diversity was not significantly different.

Looked up from germline, CDR1 is SGHTS and CDR2 is YDEGEE. The V gene lost 0 bases and the J gene lost 4 bases, with 5 bases spanning the gap. The CDR3 contains 13 residues. J is TRBJ1-3 and V is TRBV5-8; the D is unclear. The sample was sorted CD4+, CD8+, or CD8+CD57+ T cells (not recorded which) from PBMCs. This receptor was taken from a human donor with severe aplastic anemia or a healthy control (not recorded which). CDR3 sequence: CASSLGHGNTIYF. CDR3 in DNA: TGTGCCAGCAGCTTGGGACACGGAAACACCATATATTTT.